These 5 T cell receptor beta chains originate from one sample sequenced in a study of blood T cell repertoires in COVID-19. Sequencing used immunoSEQ multiplex PCR; TCRdb keeps in-frame clones, though not all of them. The sample carries tens of thousands of clones, about 87% recorded once. The material sequenced was peripheral blood. All receptors come from a woman of 80 years or more with active COVID-19.

This clone was seen once. Other DNA sequences within the sample encode an identical CDR3. This chain joins TRBV6-6 and TRBJ2-1; 8 bases agree with TRBD1. V gave up 2 bases and J gave up 4 bases; unmatched junction bases: 1. This CDR3 has 14 amino acids. Per the germline V gene, CDR1 is MNHNY and CDR2 is SVGAGI (reference sequence). The CDR3: CASSYRDRYNEQFF. CDR3 nucleotides: TGTGCCAGCAGTTACAGGGACAGGTACAATGAGCAGTTCTTC.

CDR3 amino acids: CASSPFLGAEQYF. The CDR3 region has the DNA TGTGCCAGCTCACCTTTCCTGGGGGCCGAGCAGTACTTC. This chain links TRBV18 with TRBJ2-7, with D perhaps TRBD1 (6 bases). The V gene lost 3 bases and the J gene lost 6 bases, with 12 bases spanning the gap. Germline V gives CDR1 KGHSH, CDR2 LQKENI. This CDR3 is built from 13 residues. Full variable domain (rest looked up from reference TRBV18 and TRBJ2-7): NAGVMQNPRHLVRRRGQEARLRCSPMKGHSHVYWYRQLPEEGLKFMVYLQKENIIDESGMPKERFSAEFPKEGPSILRIQQVVRGDSAAYFCASSPFLGAEQYFGPGTRLTVT.

The CDR3 nucleotides read TGCGCCAGCAGCTTGATGGTCACAGGTGTAGATGAAAAACTGTTTTTT. As protein: CASSLMVTGVDEKLFF. The V gene is TRBV5-1, the J gene TRBJ1-4; D perhaps matches TRBD1 (5 bases). The CDR3 has 16 residues. Germline V lookup: CDR1 SGHRS, CDR2 YFSETQ. The V gene lost 1 base and the J gene lost 6 bases, with 16 bases spanning the gap.

This rearrangement joins TRBV12-5 to TRBJ2-7; weak D call: TRBD1 (6 bases). V gave up 5 bases and J gave up 0 bases, with 17 bases separating them. The length of the CDR3 is 16 residues. The germline V gene encodes CDR1 LGHNT and CDR2 FRNRAP. DNA for the CDR3: TGTGCTAGTGGTCCGTCCCCCCGGGACAACTCCTACGAGCAGTACTTC. As protein: CASGPSPRDNSYEQYF. Drawing the rest from reference TRBV12-5 and TRBJ2-7, the complete variable domain is DARVTQTPRHKVTEMGQEVTMRCQPILGHNTVFWYRQTMMQGLELLAYFRNRAPLDDSGMPKDRFSAEMPDATLATLKIQPSEPRDSAVYFCASGPSPRDNSYEQYFGPGTRLTVT.

In DNA, the CDR3 is TGTGCCAGCAGCTTAAGGGGACTAGCGGACCCCCACACAGATACGCAGTATTTT. It yields the protein CASSLRGLADPHTDTQYF. The chain employs TRBV5-4 and TRBJ2-3, with 11 bases identical to TRBD2. This CDR3 has 18 residues. The J segment lost 2 bases and the V segment lost 2 bases, leaving 10 bases of the junction unmatched. CDR1 is SGHNT and CDR2 is YYREEE in the germline V gene (reference sequence). The whole variable domain, remainder taken from reference TRBV5-4 and TRBJ2-3, is ETGVTQSPTHLIKTRGQQVTLRCSSQSGHNTVSWYQQALGQGPQFIFQYYREEENGRGNFPPRFSGLQFPNYSSELNVNALELDDSALYLCASSLRGLADPHTDTQYFGPGTRLTVL.